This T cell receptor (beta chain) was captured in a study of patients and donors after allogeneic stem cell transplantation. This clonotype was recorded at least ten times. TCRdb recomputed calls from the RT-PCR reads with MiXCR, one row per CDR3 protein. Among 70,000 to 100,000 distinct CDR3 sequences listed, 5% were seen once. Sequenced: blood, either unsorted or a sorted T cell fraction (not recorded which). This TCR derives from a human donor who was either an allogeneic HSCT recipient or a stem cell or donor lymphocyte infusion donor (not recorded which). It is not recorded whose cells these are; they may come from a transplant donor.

CDR3: CASSLQEQETQYF. Here the CDR3 DNA reads TGCGCCAGCAGCCTACAGGAGCAAGAGACCCAGTACTTC. The chain couples TRBV5-1 to TRBJ2-5; TRBD1 might be the D (5 bases). Germline V lookup: CDR1 SGHRS, CDR2 YFSETQ. The CDR3 runs 13 residues. V gave up 4 bases and J gave up 2 bases, with 9 bases separating them.